Listed below are T cell receptor beta chains from one sample, sequenced in a study of identical twins. TCRdb reprocessed the 5' RACE reads via MiXCR and lists one record per CDR3 protein. In the table there are some 250,000 distinct CDR3 sequences, over 5.5% of which are singletons. These sequences were also reported in another study, on T cells expressing NK-cell markers.

The sequencing sample was made of CD8+ T cells sorted from blood. Receptors originate from a woman younger than 30 in good health. CDR3s include the opening cysteine and the closing phenylalanine or tryptophan. D genes are given only for firm matches. Clone size is given for some rows only: seen once, a few or many times, or a class if the clone is expanded.

d_gene: NA; j_gene: TRBJ1-4; v_gene: TRBV27; abundance: NA; CDR3nt: TGTGCCAGCAGTGAGGGGGTGGTTGAAAAACTGTTTTTT; CDR3aa: CASSEGVVEKLFF
d_gene: NA; j_gene: TRBJ1-1; v_gene: TRBV15; abundance: many; CDR3nt: TGTGCCACCAGCCCTAGGGGACAGAACACTGAAGCTTTCTTT; CDR3aa: CATSPRGQNTEAFF
d_gene: NA; j_gene: TRBJ2-7; v_gene: TRBV25-1; abundance: many; CDR3nt: TGTGCCAGCAGTGAATACAAGAGCTCCTACGAGCAGTACTTC; CDR3aa: CASSEYKSSYEQYF
d_gene: TRBD2; j_gene: TRBJ2-3; v_gene: TRBV4-1; abundance: few; CDR3nt: TGCGCCAGCATGAGACTAGCGGGGGGACTTGGCACAGATACGCAGTATTTT; CDR3aa: CASMRLAGGLGTDTQYF
d_gene: NA; j_gene: TRBJ2-7; v_gene: TRBV29-1; abundance: many; CDR3nt: TGCAGCGTTGGGTCAGTATCGGAGCAGTACTTC; CDR3aa: CSVGSVSEQYF
d_gene: NA; j_gene: TRBJ1-1; v_gene: TRBV5-5; abundance: few; CDR3nt: TGTGCCAGCAGCTTGGGGGCCAGCGTTAAATGGAACACTGAAGCTTTCTTT; CDR3aa: CASSLGASVKWNTEAFF
d_gene: NA; j_gene: TRBJ2-2; v_gene: TRBV6-6; abundance: many; CDR3nt: TGTGCCAGCCGCGCCACCGGGGAGCTGTTTTTT; CDR3aa: CASRATGELFF
d_gene: NA; j_gene: TRBJ2-1; v_gene: TRBV2; abundance: few; CDR3nt: TGTGCCAGCAGTGAGTCGGGGGGCGAGTACAATGAGCAGTTCTTC; CDR3aa: CASSESGGEYNEQFF
d_gene: TRBD2; j_gene: TRBJ2-3; v_gene: TRBV7-2; abundance: NA; CDR3nt: TGTGCCAGCAGCTTACTGCTAGCGGGAGGGTCAGATACGCAGTATTTT; CDR3aa: CASSLLLAGGSDTQYF
d_gene: NA; j_gene: TRBJ1-2; v_gene: TRBV4-1; abundance: few; CDR3nt: TGCGCCAGCAGCCAAGAAAATGGCTACACCTTC; CDR3aa: CASSQENGYTF
d_gene: TRBD2; j_gene: TRBJ2-3; v_gene: TRBV29-1; abundance: few; CDR3nt: TGCAGCGTTGATCTAGCGGGCACAGATACGCAGTATTTT; CDR3aa: CSVDLAGTDTQYF
d_gene: NA; j_gene: TRBJ2-3; v_gene: TRBV13; abundance: NA; CDR3nt: TGTGCCAGCAGCTTAACAGCGGTGACCACAGATACGCAGTATTTT; CDR3aa: CASSLTAVTTDTQYF
d_gene: NA; j_gene: TRBJ1-1; v_gene: TRBV11-2; abundance: few; CDR3nt: TGTGCCAGCAGTGATGTGAGTTCTGAAGCTTTCTTT; CDR3aa: CASSDVSSEAFF
d_gene: NA; j_gene: TRBJ2-1; v_gene: TRBV6-1; abundance: few; CDR3nt: TGTGCCAGCAGTCCGACGACCGGGACCGACAATGAGCAGTTCTTC; CDR3aa: CASSPTTGTDNEQFF
d_gene: NA; j_gene: TRBJ2-1; v_gene: TRBV29-1; abundance: few; CDR3nt: TGCAGCGTTGAAGCCAGGACTGTCTACAATGAGCAGTTCTTC; CDR3aa: CSVEARTVYNEQFF
d_gene: NA; j_gene: TRBJ1-2; v_gene: TRBV29-1; abundance: many; CDR3nt: TGCAGCGTTGAAGCGGGGTGGACGTCAGGTGGCTACACCTTC; CDR3aa: CSVEAGWTSGGYTF
d_gene: TRBD2; j_gene: TRBJ2-7; v_gene: TRBV29-1; abundance: NA; CDR3nt: TGCAGCGTTGCGCTAGCGGGAGAGGAGCAGTACTTC; CDR3aa: CSVALAGEEQYF
d_gene: NA; j_gene: TRBJ1-6; v_gene: TRBV11-2; abundance: few; CDR3nt: TGTGCCAGCAGCTTAGCCGTCGCCCAGCCCCTCCACTTT; CDR3aa: CASSLAVAQPLHF
d_gene: TRBD1; j_gene: TRBJ2-3; v_gene: TRBV11-2; abundance: few; CDR3nt: TGTGCCAGCAGCCCGACAGGGTCAGATACGCAGTATTTT; CDR3aa: CASSPTGSDTQYF
d_gene: NA; j_gene: TRBJ1-2; v_gene: TRBV12-3/TRBV12-4; abundance: many; CDR3nt: TGTGCCAGCAGTCTCGGGGTGGATTCGTACGGCTACACCTTC; CDR3aa: CASSLGVDSYGYTF
d_gene: TRBD1; j_gene: TRBJ2-7; v_gene: TRBV15; abundance: few; CDR3nt: TGTGCCACCCGGGACAGATTTGGGGAGCAGTACTTC; CDR3aa: CATRDRFGEQYF
d_gene: TRBD1; j_gene: TRBJ1-5; v_gene: TRBV5-4; abundance: NA; CDR3nt: TGTGCCAGCGGCTCAGGGGGCGGGCAGCCCCAGCATTTT; CDR3aa: CASGSGGGQPQHF
d_gene: NA; j_gene: TRBJ2-2; v_gene: TRBV6-2/TRBV6-3; abundance: few; CDR3nt: TGTGCCAGCAAACTTAGCGTGGGCGGGGAGCTGTTTTTT; CDR3aa: CASKLSVGGELFF
d_gene: NA; j_gene: TRBJ2-7; v_gene: TRBV5-4; abundance: NA; CDR3nt: TGTGCCAGCAGCTTCGGCCAGGGGACCCCCGAGCAGTACTTC; CDR3aa: CASSFGQGTPEQYF
d_gene: NA; j_gene: TRBJ2-1; v_gene: TRBV12-3/TRBV12-4; abundance: many; CDR3nt: TGTGCCTGCCTCGGGCCCCGCGATGAGCAGTTCTTC; CDR3aa: CACLGPRDEQFF
d_gene: NA; j_gene: TRBJ1-6; v_gene: TRBV7-8; abundance: NA; CDR3nt: TGTGCCAGCAGCTTAGGAATATATAATTCACCCCTCCACTTT; CDR3aa: CASSLGIYNSPLHF
d_gene: NA; j_gene: TRBJ2-7; v_gene: TRBV12-3/TRBV12-4; abundance: many; CDR3nt: TGTGCCAGCAGTTTCTTACAGGGCGGGGCCGAGCAGTACTTC; CDR3aa: CASSFLQGGAEQYF
d_gene: NA; j_gene: TRBJ2-5; v_gene: TRBV7-9; abundance: NA; CDR3nt: TGTGCCAGCAGCGGGAAATTGGAGACCCAGTACTTC; CDR3aa: CASSGKLETQYF
d_gene: NA; j_gene: TRBJ1-5; v_gene: TRBV3-1; abundance: few; CDR3nt: TGTGCCAGCAGCCAATCAACAGGGATCGGGCCCCAGCATTTT; CDR3aa: CASSQSTGIGPQHF
d_gene: TRBD1; j_gene: TRBJ1-1; v_gene: TRBV11-2; abundance: NA; CDR3nt: TGTGCCAGCAGCTTCTACCCGAGGACAGGGGGCACTGAAGCTTTCTTT; CDR3aa: CASSFYPRTGGTEAFF
d_gene: NA; j_gene: TRBJ1-4; v_gene: TRBV7-2; abundance: NA; CDR3nt: TGTGCCAGCAGTGGGGTTCTCGGGGGCGATGAAAAACTGTTTTTT; CDR3aa: CASSGVLGGDEKLFF
d_gene: NA; j_gene: TRBJ1-1; v_gene: TRBV27; abundance: few; CDR3nt: TGTGCCAGCAGATACAGTGCTGGGAGCACTGAAGCTTTCTTT; CDR3aa: CASRYSAGSTEAFF
d_gene: TRBD2; j_gene: TRBJ2-7; v_gene: TRBV25-1; abundance: many; CDR3nt: TGTGCCAGCAGCCCGGGGGGGGGCGACGAGCAGTACTTC; CDR3aa: CASSPGGGDEQYF
d_gene: TRBD1; j_gene: TRBJ1-4; v_gene: TRBV3-1; abundance: few; CDR3nt: TGTGCCAGCAGCCCTGCCGGGACAGGGTCAGGAAAACTGTTTTTT; CDR3aa: CASSPAGTGSGKLFF
d_gene: TRBD2; j_gene: TRBJ2-1; v_gene: TRBV7-9; abundance: NA; CDR3nt: TGTGCCAGCAGCTCCGACGGGACTATGGGAAATGAGCAGTTCTTC; CDR3aa: CASSSDGTMGNEQFF
d_gene: NA; j_gene: TRBJ2-4; v_gene: TRBV6-1; abundance: NA; CDR3nt: TGTGCCAGCAGAACACAGGCTCTAGCCAAAAACATTCAGTACTTC; CDR3aa: CASRTQALAKNIQYF
d_gene: NA; j_gene: TRBJ1-5; v_gene: TRBV13; abundance: NA; CDR3nt: TGTGCCAGCAGCTTAGGCCTCGGCGGGAGCAATCAGCCCCAGCATTTT; CDR3aa: CASSLGLGGSNQPQHF
d_gene: NA; j_gene: TRBJ2-2; v_gene: TRBV25-1; abundance: NA; CDR3nt: TGTGCCAGCAGCCCCGGAGTCGGGGGCACCGGGGAGCTGTTTTTT; CDR3aa: CASSPGVGGTGELFF
d_gene: NA; j_gene: TRBJ1-5; v_gene: TRBV2; abundance: few; CDR3nt: TGTGCCAGCAGTGCTTTGGGAAGCCAGCCCCAGCATTTT; CDR3aa: CASSALGSQPQHF
d_gene: TRBD2; j_gene: TRBJ2-7; v_gene: TRBV14; abundance: few; CDR3nt: TGTGCCAGCAGCCCTCCCCCGCACCGGGAGGGCCGATACGAGCAGTACTTC; CDR3aa: CASSPPPHREGRYEQYF
d_gene: NA; j_gene: TRBJ2-7; v_gene: TRBV6-1; abundance: NA; CDR3nt: TGTGCCAGCAGGTCCGGACAAACCTACGAGCAGTACTTC; CDR3aa: CASRSGQTYEQYF
d_gene: NA; j_gene: TRBJ1-1; v_gene: TRBV12-3/TRBV12-4; abundance: few; CDR3nt: TGTGCCAGCACCTCGTGGGCGGGGGACACTGAAGCTTTCTTT; CDR3aa: CASTSWAGDTEAFF
d_gene: TRBD1; j_gene: TRBJ2-7; v_gene: TRBV27; abundance: many; CDR3nt: TGTGCCAGCAGGCAGGGGACAGGGCACTACGAGCAGTACTTC; CDR3aa: CASRQGTGHYEQYF